This T cell receptor beta chain was captured in a study of cytomegalovirus exposure and HLA in healthy donors. Notes on the study in general: A later analysis revealed that TCR association rates differed between HLA loci, peaking at DRB1 and bottoming out at HLA-C. Later on, analysis showed that most CMV-associated TCR beta chains appeared to be HLA-restricted.

As regards this clone: What it binds is not known.

Each of the donors was a healthy bone marrow donor. The CDR3 sequence is 14 residues long. The V segment lost 6 bases and the J segment 5 bases; nucleotides outside the gene matches: 9. Germline CDR1 LNHDA, CDR2 SQIVND (reference sequence). A multiplex PCR was run with 60 Vbeta primers and 13 Jbeta primers. Assay: immunoSEQ multiplex PCR; the TCRdb copy retains only in-frame clones and omits some. The sample holds about 140,000 clones, 75% seen once. Source material: PBMCs. The chain couples TRBV19 to TRBJ1-1; 7 bases map to TRBD1. The sequence was obtained from a man in his forties in good health and CMV-seronegative. CDR3: CASSQGGLGTEAFF. The CDR3 DNA is TGTGCCAGTAGCCAGGGGGGCCTGGGGACTGAAGCTTTCTTT.